This T cell receptor (beta chain) was found in a study of T cell changes during pregnancy in multiple sclerosis. Trimming stripped 1 base from V and 6 bases from J, with 7 bases between. Germline CDR1 is SGHNT and CDR2 is YYREEE (reference sequence). This CDR3 is 13 amino acids long. Clones were sequenced by immunoSEQ multiplex PCR, and TCRdb holds only the in-frame ones, with some missing. The data contain approximately 96,000 clones, around 90% of them singletons. The sample here was peripheral blood, taken after pregnancy. V gene TRBV5-4 combines with J gene TRBJ2-2; D remains ambiguous. The receptor's source is a female donor in good health, enrolled as a control in a pregnancy study. CDR3 sequence (DNA): TGTGCCAGCAGCTTGCCAGGCGCCGGGGAGCTGTTTTTT. Amino acids: CASSLPGAGELFF.